This T cell receptor beta chain was sequenced during a study of Graves' ophthalmopathy and Graves' hyperthyroidism. Study context: No progression to ophthalmopathy over 18 months defined stable hyperthyroidism.

RNA transcripts were the source from which TCR beta CDR3 regions were amplified. HTBI primers primed a first-round RT-PCR, and a second-round multiplex PCR followed. TCRdb recomputed calls from the multiplex PCR reads with MiXCR, one row per CDR3 protein. The sample has about 550,000 distinct CDR3 sequences; approximately 37% are singletons. This clonotype was counted at least ten times. The receptor's source is an adult man with Graves' hyperthyroidism. Sequenced: peripheral blood or thyroid tissue (not recorded which).

The CDR3 loop reads CASEEVGGGYTF. The CDR3 DNA reads TGTGCCAGCGAGGAGGTAGGCGGCGGCTACACCTTC. The V gene is TRBV9, the J gene TRBJ1-2, with unresolved D. CDR3 length: 12 amino acids. CDR1 and CDR2 (germline): SGDLS, YYNGEE. V was cut by 7 bases and J by 8 bases, with 15 bases left in between. The whole variable domain, filled in from reference TRBV9 and TRBJ1-2, reads DSGVTQTPKHLITATGQRVTLRCSPRSGDLSVYWYQQSLDQGLQFLIQYYNGEERAKGNILERFSAQQFPDLHSELNLSSLELGDSALYFCASEEVGGGYTFGSGTRLTVV.